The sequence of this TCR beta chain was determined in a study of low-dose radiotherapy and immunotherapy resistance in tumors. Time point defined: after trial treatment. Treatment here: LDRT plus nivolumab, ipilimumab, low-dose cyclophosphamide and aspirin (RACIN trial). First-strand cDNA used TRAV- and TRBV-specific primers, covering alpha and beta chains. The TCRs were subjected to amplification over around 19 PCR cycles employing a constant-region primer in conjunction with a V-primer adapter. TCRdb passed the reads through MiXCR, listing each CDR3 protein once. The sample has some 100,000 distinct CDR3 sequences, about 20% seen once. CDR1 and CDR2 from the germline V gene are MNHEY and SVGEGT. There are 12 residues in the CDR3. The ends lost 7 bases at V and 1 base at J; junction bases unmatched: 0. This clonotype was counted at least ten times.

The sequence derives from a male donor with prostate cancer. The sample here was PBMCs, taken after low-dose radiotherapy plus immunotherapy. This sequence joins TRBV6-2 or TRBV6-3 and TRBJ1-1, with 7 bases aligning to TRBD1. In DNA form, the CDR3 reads TGTGCCAGCAACAGGGGGAACACTGAAGCTTTCTTT. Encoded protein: CASNRGNTEAFF.